These 22 T cell receptor beta chains originate from one sample sequenced in a study of response to subunit inactivated influenza vaccine. TCRdb used MiXCR to reprocess the RT-PCR reads, holding one entry per CDR3 protein. The sample records 490,000 or so distinct CDR3 sequences, approximately 7.6% being singletons. Specimen: PBMCs from blood, collected roughly 24 months after vaccination. These receptors all stem from a man aged 50-75 years who received an inactivated influenza vaccine.

This clonotype was detected only a few times. The V call is TRBV5-6, the J call TRBJ2-5; TRBD2 is a possible D gene (5 bases). This CDR3 has 15 amino acids. Per germline, CDR1 SGHDT and CDR2 YYEEEE. Trimming removed 0 bases at V and 11 bases at J, with 20 bases between. CDR3 DNA: TGTGCCAGCAGCTTGGGCCGGGCACCTGCGACGGGGCAGTACTTC. This sequence encodes CASSLGRAPATGQYF. Variable domain in full (rest from reference TRBV5-6 and TRBJ2-5): DAGVTQSPTHLIKTRGQQVTLRCSPKSGHDTVSWYQQALGQGPQFIFQYYEEEERQRGNFPDRFSGHQFPNYSSELNVNALLLGDSALYLCASSLGRAPATGQYFGPGTRLLVL.

This clonotype was counted ten times or more. The genes are TRBV6-5 and TRBJ2-7; unclear D gene. Germline CDR1 and CDR2: MNHEY and SVGAGI. V lost 4 bases to trimming and J lost 0 bases, with 13 bases between them. This CDR3 has 15 residues. CDR3 bases: TGTGCCAGCAGTTCGGCCTTTCGAAGCTCCTACGAGCAGTACTTC. Its protein is CASSSAFRSSYEQYF.

This rearrangement joins TRBV6-2 or TRBV6-3 to TRBJ2-3; D assignment may be TRBD1 or TRBD2 (6 bases each). V dropped 6 bases and J dropped 2 bases, with 15 bases sitting between them. In germline, CDR1 is MNHEY, CDR2 SVGEGT. There are 15 residues in the CDR3. CDR3 coding DNA: TGTGCCAGCAGGGTAATGGGGGGCCCCACAGATACGCAGTATTTT. It translates to CASRVMGGPTDTQYF.

This clonotype was counted only a few times. The chain is built from TRBV6-1 and TRBJ1-6, with D possibly TRBD1 on 6 matching bases. The CDR3 sequence is 13 residues long. CDR1 is MNHNS and CDR2 is SASEGT in the germline V gene. The V end was cut by 6 bases, the J end by 9 bases, with 12 bases between. The CDR3 region is CASSDTRGSPLHF. CDR3 coding DNA: TGTGCCAGCAGCGATACCAGGGGTTCACCCCTCCACTTT.

This rearrangement joins TRBV5-1 to TRBJ1-1, with a weak D call TRBD1 (5 bases). V was clipped by 4 bases and J by 1 base, with 11 bases between them. This CDR3 region has 14 residues. Germline loops: CDR1 SGHRS, CDR2 YFSETQ. The CDR3 DNA reads as TGCGCCAGCAGCCCGGCGGGGCCGAACACTGAAGCTTTCTTT. Its translation is CASSPAGPNTEAFF. The variable domain in full, with the rest retrieved from reference TRBV5-1 and TRBJ1-1, is KAGVTQTPRYLIKTRGQQVTLSCSPISGHRSVSWYQQTPGQGLQFLFEYFSETQRNKGNFPGRFSGRQFSNSRSEMNVSTLELGDSALYLCASSPAGPNTEAFFGQGTRLTVV.

This clonotype was seen a handful of times. The chain is built from TRBV28 and TRBJ2-4; 7 bases are shared with TRBD1. In germline, CDR1 is MDHEN, CDR2 SYDVKM. The CDR3 is made up of 16 amino acids. The V segment lost 5 bases and the J segment 4 bases; nucleotides outside the gene matches: 11. The CDR3 DNA sequence: TGTGCCAGCAGTCTATATCGCCCGACAGGGAAAAACATTCAGTACTTC. Protein: CASSLYRPTGKNIQYF.

The sample holds many counts of this clonotype. This clone may be a read error of a much larger clone one base away. The chain employs TRBV20-1 and TRBJ1-1; perhaps TRBD1 as D (5 bases). The CDR3 length is 12 residues. V lost 0 bases, J lost 4 bases, and 6 bases lay in between. Germline V gene data show CDR1 as DFQATT and CDR2 as SNEGSKA (reference sequence). As DNA, the CDR3 is TGCAGTGCTAGAGATCAGGGCACTGAAGCTTTCTTT. Encoded protein: CSARDQGTEAFF.

This clonotype came up many times. The chain has TRBV20-1 and TRBJ2-5; TRBD2 is a possible D gene (5 bases). V lost 4 bases and J lost 1, with 10 bases in between. CDR3 length equals 13 residues. Per germline, CDR1 DFQATT and CDR2 SNEGSKA (reference sequence). The CDR3 protein is CSATDLAQETQYF. The CDR3 nucleotides read TGCAGTGCTACCGACCTAGCCCAAGAGACCCAGTACTTC.

The genes are TRBV27 and TRBJ1-2; no reliable D call. Looked up from germline, CDR1 is MNHEY and CDR2 is SMNVEV (reference sequence). V shed 5 bases and J shed 4 bases, with 17 bases lying between them. The CDR3 runs 15 residues. The chain's CDR3 is CASSLSRSGFYGYTF. In nucleotides, the CDR3 is TGTGCCAGCAGTCTTTCGCGGTCCGGATTCTATGGCTACACCTTC.

Regarding this clonotype: A read error may explain this, as a much larger clone is one base away. This sequence joins TRBV5-6 and TRBJ2-5, with unresolved D. This CDR3 is 13 amino acids long. The germline V and J ends were trimmed by 5 bases and 5 bases, with 13 bases remaining between them. Looked up from germline, CDR1 is SGHDT and CDR2 is YYEEEE. The CDR3 DNA sequence: TGTGCCAGCAGACCTTGGGAATGGGAGACCCAGTACTTC. Its protein product is CASRPWEWETQYF.

The rearrangement joins TRBV18 to TRBJ1-2; tentative D call: TRBD1 (5 bases). CDR1 and CDR2 from the germline V gene are KGHSH and LQKENI. V gave up 3 bases and J gave up 3 bases, with 8 bases separating them. The CDR3 loop spans 13 amino acids. This CDR3 is CASSPGEDYGYTF. In DNA form, the CDR3 reads TGTGCCAGCTCACCGGGGGAGGACTATGGCTACACCTTC.

This clonotype was seen ten or more times. This chain connects TRBV28 to TRBJ2-2; no clear D gene. The CDR3 runs to 13 residues. Trimming removed 6 bases from V and 2 bases from J, with 7 bases in between. Germline CDR1 and CDR2: MDHEN and SYDVKM. The chain's CDR3 is CASSSVNTGELFF. The CDR3 nucleotides read TGTGCCAGCAGCTCCGTTAACACCGGGGAGCTGTTTTTT.

This clonotype turned up a few times. V is TRBV4-2 and J is TRBJ1-1; 11 nucleotides agree with TRBD1. Germline values: CDR1 LGHNA, CDR2 YNFKEQ. V lost 4 bases and J lost 2; bases outside the gene matches: 9. The CDR3 consists of 17 residues. CDR3 bases: TGTGCCAGCAGCCCGGACAGGGGGCGTGTAACAAACACTGAAGCTTTCTTT. Its translation is CASSPDRGRVTNTEAFF.

This chain uses TRBV2 with TRBJ2-7; D is unresolved. The CDR3 length is 13 residues. Trimming took off 2 bases at V and 6 bases at J, with 11 bases between the two ends. Per germline, CDR1 SNHLY and CDR2 FYNNEI. In nucleotides, the CDR3 is TGTGCCAGCAGTGAATTGATTTCAACCGAGCAGTACTTC. Protein sequence: CASSELISTEQYF.

The V and J genes are TRBV5-4 and TRBJ2-7; 10 positions match TRBD1. With V trimmed by 5 bases and J by 1 base, 6 bases remained unmatched. The germline V gene encodes CDR1 SGHNT and CDR2 YYREEE (reference sequence). The CDR3 covers 15 residues. The CDR3 DNA is TGTGCCAGCAGTTCGGACAGGGGGTTATCCTACGAGCAGTACTTC. Its translation: CASSSDRGLSYEQYF. The whole variable domain, remainder taken from reference TRBV5-4 and TRBJ2-7, is ETGVTQSPTHLIKTRGQQVTLRCSSQSGHNTVSWYQQALGQGPQFIFQYYREEENGRGNFPPRFSGLQFPNYSSELNVNALELDDSALYLCASSSDRGLSYEQYFGPGTRLTVT.

Ten or more counts support this clonotype. The chain uses TRBV2 and TRBJ2-7; 7 nucleotides line up with TRBD2. Germline CDR1 reads SNHLY; CDR2 reads FYNNEI. J was trimmed by 4 bases and V by 8 bases; bases with no gene match: 2. The CDR3 runs to 11 residues. The CDR3 loop reads CASQRGYEQYF. The CDR3 DNA follows: TGTGCCAGCCAGCGGGGTTACGAGCAGTACTTC.

This clonotype appeared a few times. This chain links TRBV21-1 with TRBJ2-5; the table's D call, TRBD1, was not checked against the DNA. TRBV21-1 is marked as a pseudogene. This CDR3 is built from 15 residues. Here the CDR3 DNA reads TGTGCCAGCCGCCACGTGAGACAGGGACAAGAGACCCAGTACTTC. It yields the protein CASRHVRQGQETQYF.

V is TRBV20-1 and J is TRBJ1-5; no definite D call. Trimming cost V 4 bases and J 2 bases, with 24 bases left between them. The germline V gene encodes CDR1 DFQATT and CDR2 SNEGSKA (reference sequence). The CDR3 sequence is 18 residues long. The CDR3, as DNA: TGCAGTGCTACTAGAAGTCTTTTAGGCGGAGGTGGCAATCAGCCCCAGCATTTT. Its protein is CSATRSLLGGGGNQPQHF.

This sequence joins TRBV2 and TRBJ2-1; D is uncertain. The CDR3 length is 13 residues. The ends were cut back, 9 bases at V and 1 base at J, with 10 bases in the middle. Germline values: CDR1 SNHLY, CDR2 FYNNEI. The CDR3 nucleotides are TGTGCCAGTTTAAAAGGATCCTACAATGAGCAGTTCTTC. Residues: CASLKGSYNEQFF.

This clonotype was picked up many times. This chain connects TRBV7-2 to TRBJ2-7; TRBD1 matches 9 bases. Germline CDR1 SGHTA, CDR2 FQGNSA. The V segment lost 4 bases and the J segment 2 bases; nucleotides outside the gene matches: 9. The CDR3 runs to 16 residues. CDR3 residues: CASSSRKGQGTYEQYF. The CDR3 nucleotides read TGTGCCAGCAGCTCCCGTAAAGGACAGGGGACCTACGAGCAGTACTTC.

V is TRBV5-1 and J is TRBJ2-1; D unresolved. Trimming took 2 bases from V and 0 from J, leaving 12 bases between them. There are 16 residues in the CDR3. Germline CDR1 SGHRS, CDR2 YFSETQ. CDR3 DNA: TGCGCCAGCAGCTTTGGTATAATAAGCTCCTACAATGAGCAGTTCTTC. As protein: CASSFGIISSYNEQFF.

This clonotype was seen repeatedly, ten times or more. V usage is TRBV4-2 and J usage is TRBJ2-4; D possibly matches TRBD1 or TRBD2 (6 bases each). This CDR3 contains 15 residues. Germline CDR1 and CDR2: LGHNA and YNFKEQ. Trimming stripped 0 bases from V and 8 bases from J, with 14 bases between. The CDR3 DNA reads TGTGCCAGCAGCCAAGACCCGGGGGCGTCAGACATTCAGTACTTC. Its protein is CASSQDPGASDIQYF.